The 15 T cell receptor beta chains reported below all come from one sample, sequenced in a study of CD8+ T cells in alopecia areata (dated by TCRdb to 2017 to 2018). Library prep was done by the immunoSEQ multiplex PCR assay. To provide template for TCR sequencing, every sample had RNA extracted and reverse transcribed into cDNA. Not all clones reach the TCRdb copy of this immuneACCESS table, which keeps in-frame sequences only. Checked studies attribute under half of the gap to unresolved V genes and leave the rest unexplained. The sample data list some 110,000 clones, and 58% of these were observed just once. The top ten constitute around 30% of the sample. The time point label here, explained by the study, means: about 4 weeks on oral tofacitinib. The treatment or condition label, as the study defines it: oral pan-JAK inhibitor, 5-10 mg twice daily. The sequencing used CD8+ T cells sorted from blood, collected at week 4, from a patient treated with tofacitinib. The receptors come from a human donor with alopecia areata.

V and J are TRBV21-1 and TRBJ2-1; TRBD1, the table's D call, was not compared with the DNA. TRBV21-1 is a known pseudogene. The CDR3 consists of 14 residues. The CDR3 sequence: CASTRGYSYNEQFF. The CDR3 bases are TGTGCCAGCACAAGGGGATATTCCTACAATGAGCAGTTCTTC.

This clone turned up a few times. CDR3 sequence: CSGKGVQNIQYF. In DNA, the CDR3 is TGCAGCGGAAAGGGGGTCCAAAACATTCAGTACTTC. V is TRBV29-1 and J is TRBJ2-4, with D perhaps matching TRBD1 (6 bases). V shed 7 bases and J shed 5 bases, with 12 bases lying between them. The CDR3 is made up of 12 amino acids. The germline V gene encodes CDR1 SQVTM and CDR2 ANQGSEA.

V gene TRBV30 combines with J gene TRBJ1-1, with D unclear. The CDR3 covers 11 residues. V lost 0 bases and J 7 bases, leaving 6 bases between the germline ends. Germline-derived CDR1 and CDR2 are GTSNPN and SVGIG (reference sequence). Here the CDR3 reads CAWSVTNEAFF. Written as DNA, the CDR3 is TGTGCCTGGAGTGTAACCAATGAAGCTTTCTTT.

V is TRBV30 and J is TRBJ1-4, with 10 bases that match TRBD1. The CDR3 covers 13 residues. Germline V CDR1 and CDR2: GTSNPN, SVGIG (reference sequence). The V gene end was trimmed by 8 bases and the J gene end by 4 bases; junction bases not matched to a gene: 4. CDR3 in amino acids: CAGDRGLNEKLFF. The DNA of the CDR3 is TGTGCCGGTGACAGGGGGCTTAATGAAAAACTGTTTTTT.

This rearrangement joins TRBV14 to TRBJ1-2; D not certain. V lost 1 base to trimming and J lost 6 bases, with 3 bases between them. Germline values: CDR1 SGHDN, CDR2 FVKESK. CDR3 length: 11 residues. In DNA form, the CDR3 reads TGTGCCAGCAGCCAAGCACATGGCTACACCTTC. Amino acid sequence: CASSQAHGYTF.

This rearrangement joins TRBV30 to TRBJ1-6; D gene unclear. Germline assignment: CDR1 GTSNPN and CDR2 SVGIG (reference sequence). This CDR3 has 13 residues. V was shortened by 1 base and J by 9 bases, with 10 bases between the two germline ends. The CDR3 reads CAWSEGGGSPLHF. CDR3 in DNA: TGTGCCTGGAGTGAGGGTGGCGGTTCACCCCTCCACTTT. The variable domain in full, completed from reference TRBV30 and TRBJ1-6, reads SQTIHQWPATLVQPVGSPLSLECTVEGTSNPNLYWYRQAAGRGLQLLFYSVGIGQISSEVPQNLSASRPQDRQFILSSKKLLLSDSGFYLCAWSEGGGSPLHFGNGTRLTVT.

By sample share, this clone is medium-sized. The identical CDR3 is also encoded by other nucleotide sequences in the sample. V usage is TRBV9 and J usage is TRBJ2-5; D unresolved. CDR1 is SGDLS, CDR2 YYNGEE, per germline. The CDR3 loop spans 14 amino acids. The V and J ends lost 0 bases and 2 bases respectively, with 8 bases between them. The CDR3 region has the DNA TGTGCCAGCAGCGTAGCTGGGTCTCAAGAGACCCAGTACTTC. Residues: CASSVAGSQETQYF.

The chain combines TRBV5-1 with TRBJ2-1; D gene uncertain. Trimming took off 5 bases at V and 8 bases at J, with 14 bases between the two ends. Germline CDR1 is SGHRS and CDR2 is YFSETQ. The CDR3 has 13 amino acids. Written as DNA, the CDR3 is TGCGCCAGCAGACCCCCCGAGTATGATGAGCAGTTCTTC. Translating gives CASRPPEYDEQFF. The variable domain in full, with the rest retrieved from reference TRBV5-1 and TRBJ2-1, is KAGVTQTPRYLIKTRGQQVTLSCSPISGHRSVSWYQQTPGQGLQFLFEYFSETQRNKGNFPGRFSGRQFSNSRSEMNVSTLELGDSALYLCASRPPEYDEQFFGPGTRLTVL.

The chain uses TRBV29-1 and TRBJ2-2; D is possibly TRBD2 (7 bases). Trimming cost V 5 bases and J 4 bases, with 17 bases left between them. CDR1 and CDR2 (germline): SQVTM, ANQGSEA. The CDR3 spans 15 residues. The CDR3 protein is CSVRGGHIATGELFF. The CDR3 DNA reads as TGCAGCGTTAGGGGGGGTCATATAGCCACCGGGGAGCTGTTTTTT.

The chain joins TRBV4-1 to TRBJ1-5; 11 bases align to TRBD1. J gave up 7 bases and V 3 bases, and 5 bases lay outside the gene matches. The CDR3 consists of 15 residues. Germline-derived CDR1 and CDR2 are MGHRA and YSYEKL. This CDR3 is CASSQDRGRGQPQHF. In nucleotides, the CDR3 is TGCGCCAGCAGCCAGGACAGGGGGCGCGGGCAGCCCCAGCATTTT.

A few counts support this clone. The rearrangement uses TRBV1 and TRBJ2-4; TRBD2 was called by the table and not checked on the DNA. TRBV1 corresponds to a pseudogene. This CDR3 has 13 residues. CDR3 residues: CTLAALAKNIQYF. Here the CDR3 DNA reads TGCACCCTAGCAGCCCTAGCCAAAAACATTCAGTACTTC.

The chain carries TRBV4-1 and TRBJ2-3; TRBD1 might be the D (8 bases). The CDR3 runs to 16 residues. In germline, CDR1 is MGHRA, CDR2 YSYEKL. The V gene lost 3 bases and the J gene lost 1 base, with 14 bases spanning the gap. CDR3 sequence: CASSQTGEGGTDTQYF. The CDR3 nucleotides are TGCGCCAGCAGCCAGACAGGGGAGGGGGGCACAGATACGCAGTATTTT.

J is TRBJ1-2 and V is TRBV4-1, with D maybe TRBD1 (6 bases). The CDR3 is 13 amino acids. Germline lookup yields CDR1 MGHRA and CDR2 YSYEKL. V lost 1 base to trimming and J lost 3 bases, with 6 bases between them. Written as DNA, the CDR3 is TGCGCCAGCAGCCAAGCAGGGGACTATGGCTACACCTTC. Amino acid sequence: CASSQAGDYGYTF.

In this sample, this clone turned up once. This rearrangement joins TRBV29-1 to TRBJ1-4; D uncertain. V was trimmed by 6 bases and J by 5 bases, leaving 13 bases between them. There are 13 residues in the CDR3. Germline V gene lookup returns CDR1 SQVTM and CDR2 ANQGSEA. CDR3 region: CSVRVQLNEKLFF. CDR3 sequence (DNA): TGCAGCGTCCGAGTCCAACTAAATGAAAAACTGTTTTTT.

This sequence joins TRBV30 and TRBJ2-7; possibly TRBD2 for D (7 bases). The ends were cut back, 3 bases at V and 1 base at J, with 10 bases in the middle. CDR3 size: 13 residues. Germline CDR1 GTSNPN, CDR2 SVGIG (reference sequence). CDR3 DNA sequence: TGTGCCTGGAGCAGGGGAGGGTCCTACGAGCAGTACTTC. Translated, it gives CAWSRGGSYEQYF.